This section outlines one T cell receptor (beta chain) sequence together with its context. Its antigen is currently unknown. Reverse transcribing all isolated RNA meant expressed TCRB transcripts were sequenced. The table came from immunoSEQ multiplex PCR; TCRdb's copy has only in-frame clones and leaves some out. The profile shows hundreds of thousands of clones, more than 12% of them singletons. The sample originates from a study of beta chain features in type 1 diabetes. Study results and limitations: Moderate but significant shortening of TCRB CDR3s was recorded in all four CD4+ subsets from Type 1 diabetes patients. Among type 1 diabetes patients, VDJ junctions had fewer insertions and more deletions.

The sequenced sample was naive CD4+ T cells from blood. The clonotype was recovered from a man between 18 and 35 years old with type 1 diabetes.

The CDR3 loop reads CASSYSTGGRLYGYTF. The DNA for the CDR3 is TGTGCCAGCAGTTACTCGACAGGGGGACGACTCTATGGCTACACCTTC. The chain recombines TRBV6-5 with TRBJ1-2; TRBD1 agrees at 9 bases. CDR1 and CDR2 (germline): MNHEY, SVGAGI. V shed 0 bases, J shed 4 bases, and the junction held 6 bases outside the gene matches. The CDR3 contains 16 residues.